A single sample is the source of the 20 T cell receptor beta chains below, sequenced in a study of cytomegalovirus exposure and HLA in healthy donors (TCRdb year 2017). The protocol used for the library was the immunoSEQ multiplex PCR assay. The immuneACCESS repertoire file appears here via TCRdb, limited to in-frame rearrangements. These files lack a portion of the clones; in checked studies, under half of the deficit traces to unresolved V genes, and the cause of the others is not known. The sample contains about 280,000 clones, around nine tenths of them found a single time. The ten top clones hold 0.92% of the sample. Sequences were obtained from PBMCs. The receptors originated from a woman aged 18-35 years in good health and CMV-seronegative.

This clone was seen once. V gene TRBV7-7 combines with J gene TRBJ2-1, with 7 bases aligning to TRBD1. The germline V gene encodes CDR1 SSHAT and CDR2 FNYEAQ (reference sequence). Trimming at V came to 5 bases and at J to 2 bases, leaving 6 bases not matched to a gene. The CDR3 totals 15 residues. CDR3 sequence reads: CASSPGQSPYNEQFF. In nucleotides, the CDR3 is TGTGCCAGCAGCCCGGGACAGTCACCCTACAATGAGCAGTTCTTC. Based on the CDR3 plus reference TRBV7-7 and TRBJ2-1, the full variable domain is GAGVSQSPRYKVTKRGQDVTLRCDPISSHATLYWYQQALGQGPEFLTYFNYEAQPDKSGLPSDRFSAERPEGSISTLTIQRTEQRDSAMYRCASSPGQSPYNEQFFGPGTRLTVL.

The V and J genes are TRBV27 and TRBJ2-4; 7 bases agree with TRBD1. The CDR3 sequence is 16 residues long. With V trimmed by 3 bases and J by 0 bases, 5 bases remained unmatched. Germline CDR1 and CDR2: MNHEY and SMNVEV (reference sequence). This CDR3 reads CASSFLQGIAKNIQYF. CDR3 nucleotide sequence: TGTGCCAGCAGTTTCTTACAGGGGATAGCCAAAAACATTCAGTACTTC.

The chain recombines TRBV7-6 with TRBJ2-7; 7 bases agree with TRBD1. CDR3 length: 15 residues. In germline, CDR1 is SGHVS, CDR2 FNYEAQ. V lost 7 bases, J lost 1 base, and 10 bases stayed unmatched. The CDR3 coding sequence is TGTGCCAGCAAAAAGGGACCGGGACAGTCCTACGAGCAGTACTTC. Its translation: CASKKGPGQSYEQYF.

The count of this clone is one. The CDR3 loop is CASSQEDSNTDTQYF. The CDR3 nucleotides are TGTGCCAGCAGCCAAGAGGACTCGAACACAGATACGCAGTATTTT. The chain recombines TRBV4-2 with TRBJ2-3; D is perhaps TRBD2 (5 bases). The CDR3 length is 15 residues. The V end lost 0 bases, the J end lost 2 bases, and 9 bases lay between the germline ends. Germline V gene sequence: CDR1 LGHNA, CDR2 YNFKEQ.

The chain carries TRBV15 and TRBJ1-3, with D hard to call. The CDR3 has 16 amino acids. Trimming took 0 bases from V and 0 from J, leaving 9 bases between them. Germline-derived CDR1 and CDR2 are LNHNV and YYDKDF (reference sequence). The CDR3 DNA reads as TGTGCCACCAGCAGAGATCTACAGAGCTCTGGAAACACCATATATTTT. This translates into CATSRDLQSSGNTIYF.

This sequence joins TRBV27 and TRBJ1-2; the D gene is possibly TRBD1 (6 bases). The CDR3 contains 17 residues. Germline-derived CDR1 and CDR2 are MNHEY and SMNVEV (reference sequence). V was clipped by 1 base and J by 5 bases, with 20 bases between them. The CDR3 nucleotides read TGTGCCAGCAGTTTATACGCAGGGGCGAACCTCGGGTATGGCTACACCTTC. Its translation: CASSLYAGANLGYGYTF.

J is TRBJ1-5 and V is TRBV19; 7 nucleotides agree with TRBD1. Trimming took 7 bases from V and 3 from J; bases not matched to a gene: 15. Looked up from germline, CDR1 is LNHDA and CDR2 is SQIVND (reference sequence). This CDR3 is 17 amino acids long. Written as DNA, the CDR3 is TGTGCCAGTAAATTTAATCGAACAGGGGTTATCAATCAGCCCCAGCATTTT. Protein product: CASKFNRTGVINQPQHF.

This chain connects TRBV10-1 to TRBJ2-7, with D maybe TRBD1 (6 bases). V lost 0 bases, J lost 7 bases, and 10 bases lay in between. The CDR3 runs to 13 residues. Looked up from germline, CDR1 is WNHNN and CDR2 is SYGVQD (reference sequence). CDR3 in DNA: TGCGCCAGCAGTGAGTCCGGGACACTGGAGCAGTACTTC. It encodes CASSESGTLEQYF.

The gene calls are TRBV2 and TRBJ1-4; 7 positions match TRBD1. CDR3 length equals 16 residues. Trimming cost V 6 bases and J 6 bases; bases outside gene matches: 13. Germline CDR1 is SNHLY and CDR2 is FYNNEI. The CDR3 DNA reads TGTGCCAGCAGCACCGATACGACAGGGCTCGATGAAAAACTGTTTTTT. Its protein product is CASSTDTTGLDEKLFF.

The chain uses TRBV9 and TRBJ2-1, with 7 bases matching TRBD2. This CDR3 has 15 amino acids. After removal of 0 bases from V and 5 bases from J, the junction contained 5 bases not matched to a gene. Germline CDR1 and CDR2: SGDLS and YYNGEE. The CDR3 DNA is TGTGCCAGCAGCGTAGCGGGAGGAGAAAACAATGAGCAGTTCTTC. This translates into CASSVAGGENNEQFF. The entire variable domain, with the rest obtained from reference TRBV9 and TRBJ2-1, is as follows: DSGVTQTPKHLITATGQRVTLRCSPRSGDLSVYWYQQSLDQGLQFLIQYYNGEERAKGNILERFSAQQFPDLHSELNLSSLELGDSALYFCASSVAGGENNEQFFGPGTRLTVL.

V usage is TRBV5-6 and J usage is TRBJ1-3; D is perhaps TRBD1 (5 bases). The germline gives CDR1 SGHDT, CDR2 YYEEEE. Deletions cut 2 bases from V and 4 bases from J, with 13 bases between. The CDR3 sequence is 15 residues long. CDR3 in amino acids: CASSLFGGSGNTIYF. The CDR3 nucleotides read TGTGCCAGCAGCTTATTCGGGGGGTCAGGAAACACCATATATTTT.

This chain links TRBV30 with TRBJ1-1, with D possibly being TRBD1 (6 bases). The CDR3 is 16 residues long. The germline V gene has CDR1 GTSNPN and CDR2 SVGIG (reference sequence). The V end lost 2 bases, the J end lost 0 bases, and 16 bases lay between the germline ends. CDR3: CAWSLSGQCLNTEAFF. As DNA, the CDR3 is TGTGCCTGGAGTTTATCCGGACAGTGCCTGAACACTGAAGCTTTCTTT.

The gene calls are TRBV28 and TRBJ1-5, with D possibly TRBD1 on 5 matching bases. V was clipped by 6 bases and J by 11 bases, with 11 bases between them. Germline V gives CDR1 MDHEN, CDR2 SYDVKM. The CDR3 extends over 11 amino acids. CDR3 sequence: CASSAGPAQHF. The CDR3 DNA sequence: TGTGCCAGCAGCGCGGGGCCGGCCCAGCATTTT. Looking up the rest from reference TRBV28 and TRBJ1-5 gives the full variable domain: DVKVTQSSRYLVKRTGEKVFLECVQDMDHENMFWYRQDPGLGLRLIYFSYDVKMKEKGDIPEGYSVSREKKERFSLILESASTNQTSMYLCASSAGPAQHFGDGTRLSIL.

This clone has only a few counts. This sequence joins TRBV28 and TRBJ1-1; D call uncertain. The V end lost 5 bases, the J end lost 2 bases, and 3 bases lay between the germline ends. The CDR3 loop spans 11 amino acids. CDR1 and CDR2 from the germline V gene are MDHEN and SYDVKM. The CDR3 sequence is CASSPNTEAFF. DNA for the CDR3: TGTGCCAGCAGTCCAAACACTGAAGCTTTCTTT.

This rearrangement joins TRBV18 to TRBJ2-4; 7 nucleotides line up with TRBD2. Germline CDR1 KGHSH, CDR2 LQKENI. The CDR3 totals 15 residues. With 9 bases clipped from V and 1 base from J, the junction kept 9 bases outside the gene matches. CDR3 sequence (DNA): TGTGCCAGATCCCCTCCCGGGGGGGCCAAAAACATTCAGTACTTC. Protein product: CARSPPGGAKNIQYF.

This clone was seen just once. The chain employs TRBV11-2 and TRBJ2-4; TRBD2 matches 14 bases. The germline gives CDR1 SGHAT, CDR2 FQNNGV. Germline trimming cut 5 bases from V and 1 base from J; bases unmatched to any gene: 7. CDR3 length equals 18 residues. CDR3 DNA: TGTGCCAGCAGCCAGGGGACTAGCGGGAGTCGGGCCAAAAACATTCAGTACTTC. This gives the protein CASSQGTSGSRAKNIQYF.

The rearrangement joins TRBV15 to TRBJ2-5; D is possibly TRBD2 (6 bases). The V and J ends lost 3 bases and 5 bases respectively, with 13 bases between them. The germline gives CDR1 LNHNV, CDR2 YYDKDF (reference sequence). The CDR3 has 14 residues. The CDR3 bases are TGTGCCACCAGCAGGCCGGGAGATGGGGAGACCCAGTACTTC. The encoded protein is CATSRPGDGETQYF.

There are a few counts of this clone. J is TRBJ2-7 and V is TRBV6-5; 12 nucleotides match TRBD2. The junction had 2 bases not matched to a gene; V was cut back by 0 bases and J by 5 bases. Germline loops: CDR1 MNHEY, CDR2 SVGAGI. The CDR3 totals 15 residues. CDR3 nucleotides: TGTGCCAGCAGTTACTCGACTAGCGGGAGCCACGAGCAGTACTTC. It is translated as CASSYSTSGSHEQYF.

The chain links TRBV7-2 to TRBJ2-3; D not resolved. V lost 5 bases, J lost 2 bases, and 5 bases lay in between. In germline, CDR1 is SGHTA, CDR2 FQGNSA. This CDR3 region has 12 residues. In nucleotides, the CDR3 is TGTGCCAGCAGCCGAGTCACAGATACGCAGTATTTT. This sequence encodes CASSRVTDTQYF. Based on the CDR3 plus reference TRBV7-2 and TRBJ2-3, the full variable domain is GAGVSQSPSNKVTEKGKDVELRCDPISGHTALYWYRQSLGQGLEFLIYFQGNSAPDKSGLPSDRFSAERTGGSVSTLTIQRTQQEDSAVYLCASSRVTDTQYFGPGTRLTVL.

The gene calls are TRBV27 and TRBJ2-1, with D possibly matching TRBD1 (6 bases). Germline lookup yields CDR1 MNHEY and CDR2 SMNVEV (reference sequence). Trimming cost V 5 bases and J 7 bases, with 15 bases left between them. There are 14 residues in the CDR3. Here the CDR3 DNA reads TGTGCCAGCAGTCTTTGGGGGACAAGGAATGAGCAGTTCTTC. As protein: CASSLWGTRNEQFF.